Below, 16 T cell receptor beta chains from the same sample are listed, as sequenced in a study of blood T cell repertoires in COVID-19. Sequencing was performed with immunoSEQ multiplex PCR; in TCRdb, only in-frame clones are kept and a portion is missing. The data show 290,000 or so clones, roughly 92% seen once. Sequences were obtained from peripheral blood. The origin of the receptors is a woman aged 30 to 39 with COVID-19, enrolled during active disease.

This chain links TRBV6-5 with TRBJ2-1, with 10 bases matching TRBD1. V lost 6 bases, J lost 4 bases, and 3 bases stayed unmatched. CDR1 and CDR2 from the germline V gene are MNHEY and SVGAGI. There are 14 residues in the CDR3. The CDR3 reads CASSRDRGYNEQFF. Here the CDR3 DNA reads TGTGCCAGCAGCCGGGACAGGGGTTACAATGAGCAGTTCTTC.

Turning to this clone: The same CDR3 is also encoded by other DNA sequences in this sample. The rearrangement uses TRBV7-2 and TRBJ1-6, with a tentative D call TRBD1 (5 bases). CDR3 length: 15 residues. V dropped 1 base and J dropped 7 bases, with 11 bases sitting between them. In germline, CDR1 is SGHTA, CDR2 FQGNSA. CDR3 residues: CASSLGGTGNSPLHF. The CDR3 nucleotides are TGTGCCAGCAGCTTAGGAGGGACTGGGAATTCACCCCTCCACTTT.

This clone was detected once. The chain joins TRBV6-5 to TRBJ1-2; 7 bases map to TRBD1. This CDR3 is 14 amino acids long. Germline-derived CDR1 and CDR2 are MNHEY and SVGAGI. Germline trimming cut 6 bases from V and 2 bases from J; bases unmatched to any gene: 6. The CDR3 here is CASSQPGQNYGYTF. The CDR3 DNA follows: TGTGCCAGCAGCCAACCGGGACAGAACTATGGCTACACCTTC.

Of note for this clone: Germline and junction disagree at one end, which may indicate a read error. The chain joins TRBV7-9 to TRBJ2-1; weak D call: TRBD2 (5 bases). The CDR3 extends over 11 amino acids. Germline CDR1 is SEHNR and CDR2 is FQNEAQ (reference sequence). The DNA for the CDR3 is TGTGCCAGCAGCCCGGGGATGCTGGAGCTCTTC. Protein sequence: CASSPGMLELF.

The V gene is TRBV5-1, the J gene TRBJ1-6, with TRBD1 matching over 7 bases. The V segment lost 3 bases and the J segment 8 bases; nucleotides outside the gene matches: 8. In germline, CDR1 is SGHRS, CDR2 YFSETQ. The CDR3 consists of 15 residues. The CDR3 nucleotides read TGCGCCAGCAGCTCAACAGGACAGGCTGATTCACCCCTCCACTTT. Its translation is CASSSTGQADSPLHF.

This chain uses TRBV11-2 with TRBJ1-5; D gene uncertain. V shed 1 base and J shed 2 bases, with 6 bases lying between them. The V gene's germline CDR1 is SGHAT and CDR2 FQNNGV. The CDR3 loop spans 14 amino acids. The CDR3 reads CASSLAGRNQPQHF. CDR3 DNA sequence: TGTGCCAGCAGCTTAGCAGGTCGCAATCAGCCCCAGCATTTT.

The chain carries TRBV6-5 and TRBJ2-3, with D possibly matching TRBD1 (6 bases). The germline gives CDR1 MNHEY, CDR2 SVGAGI. Trimming stripped 0 bases from V and 4 bases from J, with 11 bases between. This CDR3 region has 15 residues. CDR3 DNA: TGTGCCAGCAGTTACTCACCTGGGGGCGCAGATACGCAGTATTTT. Residues: CASSYSPGGADTQYF.

This clone was seen just once. The chain uses TRBV27 and TRBJ1-2, with D possibly matching TRBD1 (6 bases). From germline, CDR1 is MNHEY and CDR2 SMNVEV (reference sequence). V gave up 6 bases and J gave up 0 bases, with 14 bases separating them. This CDR3 spans 15 amino acids. The CDR3 reads CASSTRDTSNYGYTF. DNA for the CDR3: TGTGCCAGCAGCACCCGGGACACCTCTAACTATGGCTACACCTTC.

The CDR3 bases are TGCGCCAGCAGCGTGCTAGCGGGACCCTACAATGAGCAGTTCTTC. This encodes CASSVLAGPYNEQFF. The V and J genes are TRBV5-1 and TRBJ2-1, with 9 bases that match TRBD2. Trimming cost V 4 bases and J 2 bases; bases outside gene matches: 4. Germline V CDR1 and CDR2: SGHRS, YFSETQ. This CDR3 contains 15 residues.

This clone has more than one count but fewer than ten. The V gene is TRBV30, the J gene TRBJ2-2, with D possibly matching TRBD1 (6 bases). The CDR3 is 13 residues long. V dropped 0 bases and J dropped 13 bases, with 15 bases sitting between them. CDR1 and CDR2 from the germline V gene are GTSNPN and SVGIG (reference sequence). The CDR3 nucleotides read TGTGCCTGGAGTGTATATACAGGGCCGGGGCTGTTTTTT. Protein product: CAWSVYTGPGLFF.

This clone was recorded only once. V and J are TRBV5-1 and TRBJ2-5; 7 nucleotides line up with TRBD1. With 0 bases clipped from V and 2 bases from J, the junction kept 4 bases outside the gene matches. CDR3 length equals 15 residues. Germline V lookup: CDR1 SGHRS, CDR2 YFSETQ. For the CDR3, the DNA is TGCGCCAGCAGCTTGGCGACAGGGTGGCAAGAGACCCAGTACTTC. Amino acids: CASSLATGWQETQYF.

The V and J genes are TRBV27 and TRBJ1-1; 11 bases are a match to TRBD1. J was trimmed by 7 bases and V by 5 bases; bases with no gene match: 6. CDR1 is MNHEY and CDR2 is SMNVEV in the germline V gene (reference sequence). CDR3 size: 14 residues. The CDR3 sequence is CASSRDRGYGEAFF. The CDR3 DNA sequence: TGTGCCAGCAGTCGGGACAGGGGGTACGGTGAAGCTTTCTTT.

V is TRBV10-3 and J is TRBJ2-7, with TRBD2 matching over 9 bases. Trimming took 7 bases from V and 3 from J; bases not matched to a gene: 4. This CDR3 contains 13 residues. Germline V lookup: CDR1 ENHRY, CDR2 SYGVKD. In DNA, the CDR3 is TGTGCCATCAAGCTAGCGGGAAACTACGAGCAGTACTTC. Translating it yields CAIKLAGNYEQYF.

The chain carries TRBV5-1 and TRBJ2-7; 9 bases line up with TRBD1. The CDR3 loop spans 14 amino acids. Germline V gives CDR1 SGHRS, CDR2 YFSETQ. With V trimmed by 4 bases and J by 5 bases, 7 bases remained unmatched. The CDR3 sequence: CASSLRQGVNEQYF. The DNA of the CDR3 is TGCGCCAGCAGCCTGAGACAGGGGGTGAACGAGCAGTACTTC.

This chain connects TRBV7-9 to TRBJ1-1, with unresolved D. V was pared by 2 bases and J by 7 bases, with 8 bases between. CDR3 length: 12 amino acids. Germline V gives CDR1 SEHNR, CDR2 FQNEAQ (reference sequence). This chain's CDR3 is CASSLPGSEAFF. Here the CDR3 DNA reads TGTGCCAGCAGCTTACCGGGAAGTGAAGCTTTCTTT.

V is TRBV30 and J is TRBJ1-2; D might be TRBD1 (6 bases). Germline V CDR1 and CDR2: GTSNPN, SVGIG (reference sequence). The CDR3 has 13 residues. V lost 0 bases to trimming and J lost 8 bases, with 13 bases between them. This chain's CDR3 is CAWSVQDRGGYTF. The CDR3 DNA reads TGTGCCTGGAGTGTACAGGACAGAGGAGGCTACACCTTC.